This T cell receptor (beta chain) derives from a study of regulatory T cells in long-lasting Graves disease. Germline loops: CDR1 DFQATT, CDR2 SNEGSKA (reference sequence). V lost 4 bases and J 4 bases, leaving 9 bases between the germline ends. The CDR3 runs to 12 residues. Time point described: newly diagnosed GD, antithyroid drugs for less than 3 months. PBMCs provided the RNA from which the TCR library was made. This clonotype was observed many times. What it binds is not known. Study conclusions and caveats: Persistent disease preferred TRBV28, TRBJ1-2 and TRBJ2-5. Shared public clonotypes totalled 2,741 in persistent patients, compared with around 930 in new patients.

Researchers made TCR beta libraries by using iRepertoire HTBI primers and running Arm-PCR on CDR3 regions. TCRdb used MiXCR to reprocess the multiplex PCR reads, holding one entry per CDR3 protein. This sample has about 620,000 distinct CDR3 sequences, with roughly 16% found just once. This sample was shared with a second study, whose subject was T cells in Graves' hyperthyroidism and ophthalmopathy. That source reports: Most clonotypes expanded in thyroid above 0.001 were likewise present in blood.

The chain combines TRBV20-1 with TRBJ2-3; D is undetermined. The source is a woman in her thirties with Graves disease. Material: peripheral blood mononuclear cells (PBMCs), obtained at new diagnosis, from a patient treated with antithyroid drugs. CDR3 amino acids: CSAILPPDTQYF. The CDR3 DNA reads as TGCAGTGCTATACTACCGCCAGATACGCAGTATTTT.